These 6 T cell receptor beta chains were all obtained from the same sample, sequenced in a study of blood T cell repertoires in COVID-19. Only in-frame clones appear in the TCRdb table, and some are missing; sequencing was by immunoSEQ multiplex PCR. The table lists about 170,000 clones, approximately 90% of them singletons, with over 3.5% in the top ten. Sequencing used peripheral blood. The receptors come from a man aged 18 to 35 with active or convalescent COVID-19.

This clone has just one count. The chain couples TRBV7-2 to TRBJ2-7; D may be TRBD2 (6 bases). CDR3 length equals 13 residues. V lost 4 bases and J lost 3, with 10 bases in between. Germline CDR1 SGHTA, CDR2 FQGNSA. The CDR3 protein is CASSSGVGYEQYV. The CDR3 nucleotides are TGTGCCAGCAGCTCGGGGGTTGGCTACGAGCAGTACGTC.

The chain combines TRBV29-1 with TRBJ2-5; no definite D call. V dropped 6 bases and J dropped 5 bases, with 10 bases sitting between them. Per germline, CDR1 SQVTM and CDR2 ANQGSEA. The CDR3 is 11 amino acids. This CDR3 reads CSVSPRETQYF. CDR3 sequence (DNA): TGCAGCGTGTCTCCCAGGGAGACCCAGTACTTC.

V gene TRBV7-2 combines with J gene TRBJ1-1, with D possibly TRBD1 on 5 matching bases. The germline gives CDR1 SGHTA, CDR2 FQGNSA. V was pared by 4 bases and J by 0 bases, with 6 bases between. This CDR3 spans 13 amino acids. CDR3 amino acids: CASSSRVNTEAFF. The CDR3 nucleotides are TGTGCCAGCAGCTCCAGGGTGAACACTGAAGCTTTCTTT.

J is TRBJ1-1 and V is TRBV29-1; D gene ambiguous. Germline V gene lookup returns CDR1 SQVTM and CDR2 ANQGSEA. The V gene lost 6 bases and the J gene lost 4 bases, with 9 bases spanning the gap. CDR3 length: 11 amino acids. CDR3 in DNA: TGCAGCGTAGAGACAAGCACTGAAGCTTTCTTT. Translated: CSVETSTEAFF.

The chain recombines TRBV5-1 with TRBJ2-5, with TRBD2 matching 12 bases. CDR3 size: 18 residues. V was pared by 0 bases and J by 7 bases, with 13 bases of the junction left unmatched. CDR1 is SGHRS, CDR2 YFSETQ, per germline. CDR3 DNA: TGCGCCAGCAGCTTGGAACCCCCATCGACTAGCGGGGGTGGGACCCAGTACTTC. It codes for CASSLEPPSTSGGGTQYF.

This clone was detected only once. J is TRBJ2-4 and V is TRBV29-1; 15 nucleotides align to TRBD2. V gave up 6 bases and J gave up 3 bases; unmatched junction bases: 9. Per germline, CDR1 SQVTM and CDR2 ANQGSEA. The CDR3 consists of 17 residues. In nucleotides, the CDR3 is TGCAGCGTAGCTGGACTAGCGGGAGGGCTAGGCAAAAACATTCAGTACTTC. This translates into CSVAGLAGGLGKNIQYF.